This T cell receptor beta chain was sequenced during a study of T cell changes during pregnancy in multiple sclerosis. This clone was picked up one time. CDR3 length: 16 residues. The trim removed 3 bases at V and 1 base at J, leaving 7 bases unmatched. The V gene's germline CDR1 is MRHNA and CDR2 SNTAGT. Profiling relied on immunoSEQ multiplex PCR, and the TCRdb table lists in-frame clones only, not all of them. The sample holds fewer than 45,000 clones; approximately 91% are singletons and the top ten take 4.5%. This chain connects TRBV6-4 to TRBJ2-3; 7 bases fit TRBD2. The source is a female donor in good health, enrolled as a control in a pregnancy study. Sequenced here: peripheral blood, sampled in the second trimester of pregnancy. The CDR3 loop reads CASSENEAGGTDTQYF. Here the CDR3 DNA reads TGTGCCAGCAGTGAAAACGAGGCGGGGGGCACAGATACGCAGTATTTT.